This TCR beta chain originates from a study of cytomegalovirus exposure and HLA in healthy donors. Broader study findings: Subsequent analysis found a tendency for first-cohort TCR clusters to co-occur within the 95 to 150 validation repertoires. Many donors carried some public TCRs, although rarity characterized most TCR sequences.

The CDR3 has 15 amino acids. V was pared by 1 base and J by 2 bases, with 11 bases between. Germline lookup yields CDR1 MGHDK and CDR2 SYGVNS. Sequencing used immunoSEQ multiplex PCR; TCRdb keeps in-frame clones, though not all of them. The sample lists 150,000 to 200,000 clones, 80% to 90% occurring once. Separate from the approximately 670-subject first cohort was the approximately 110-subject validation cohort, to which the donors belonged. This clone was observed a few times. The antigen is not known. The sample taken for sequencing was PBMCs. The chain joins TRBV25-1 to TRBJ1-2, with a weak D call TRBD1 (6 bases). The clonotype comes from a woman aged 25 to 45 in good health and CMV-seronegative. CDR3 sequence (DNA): TGTGCCAGCAGTGAATCTGGACAGCTCAACTATGGCTACACCTTC. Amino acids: CASSESGQLNYGYTF.